This T cell receptor beta chain was profiled in a study of post-analysis software for immune sequencing data. As concerns this clonotype: Its antigen is unknown.

Study conclusions and caveats: A handful of TRBV segments were significantly more frequent in patients than in controls. TRBV5-6, TRBV5-1 and TRBV20-1 were among these segments. Batch-matched samples strongly co-clustered by F measure.

The CDR3 is 12 amino acids. CDR1 is SGHTA and CDR2 is FQGNSA in the germline V gene. V lost 3 bases and J lost 7, with 7 bases in between. cDNA libraries of TCR beta carried unique molecular identifiers. There were roughly 0.95 to 10 million T cells, and approximately 480,000 cDNA molecules came from them. TCRdb recomputed calls from the PCR reads with MiXCR, one row per CDR3 protein. The table lists 170,000 or so distinct CDR3 sequences, around 28% of them singletons. The chain has TRBV7-2 and TRBJ2-1; possible D gene TRBD2, 5 bases. The sequence derives from a girl between 10 and 17 years old with multiple sclerosis. The sample was blood. CDR3 amino acids: CASSFPGNEQFF. The CDR3 DNA is TGTGCCAGCAGCTTTCCGGGAAATGAGCAGTTCTTC.